Following are 20 T cell receptor beta chains from one sample sequenced in a study of control samples from healthy donors and cancer patients. The table came from immunoSEQ multiplex PCR; TCRdb's copy has only in-frame clones and leaves some out. The sample consists of about 140,000 clones, roughly 92% of them appearing once. The sequenced material came from blood. The source of these receptors is a man aged 35-49 years in good health.

This chain joins TRBV7-3 and TRBJ1-4, with D possibly TRBD1 on 5 matching bases. V was shortened by 5 bases and J by 3 bases, with 13 bases between the two germline ends. This CDR3 is built from 15 residues. Germline V CDR1 and CDR2: SGHTA, FQGTGA. The CDR3 sequence is CASSLGVSPNEKLFF. The DNA for the CDR3 is TGTGCCAGCAGCCTAGGGGTGTCGCCTAATGAAAAACTGTTTTTT. Looking up the rest from reference TRBV7-3 and TRBJ1-4 gives the full variable domain: GAGVSQTPSNKVTEKGKYVELRCDPISGHTALYWYRQSLGQGPEFLIYFQGTGAADDSGLPNDRFFAVRPEGSVSTLKIQRTERGDSAVYLCASSLGVSPNEKLFFGSGTQLSVL.

With regard to this clone: At the DNA level, this CDR3 is encoded by other sequences in the same sample as well. This chain uses TRBV2 with TRBJ1-2; TRBD1 might be the D (5 bases). This CDR3 has 13 amino acids. Germline V CDR1 and CDR2: SNHLY, FYNNEI. V was clipped by 1 base and J by 2 bases, with 5 bases between them. CDR3 residues: CASSEGTNYGYTF. In nucleotides, the CDR3 is TGTGCCAGCAGTGAAGGGACAAACTATGGCTACACCTTC.

The chain links TRBV9 to TRBJ2-3; D remains ambiguous. V lost 0 bases and J 7 bases, leaving 15 bases between the germline ends. This CDR3 contains 15 residues. The germline V gene has CDR1 SGDLS and CDR2 YYNGEE. This CDR3 is CASSVGGSPQNTQYF. Here the CDR3 DNA reads TGTGCCAGCAGCGTAGGGGGTAGCCCCCAGAATACGCAGTATTTT.

The rearrangement uses TRBV15 and TRBJ1-3; D is unclear. V was shortened by 0 bases and J by 0 bases, with 12 bases between the two germline ends. The CDR3 is 17 residues long. Germline V gene data show CDR1 as LNHNV and CDR2 as YYDKDF (reference sequence). CDR3 residues: CATSRDLLTNSGNTIYF. DNA of the CDR3: TGTGCCACCAGCAGAGATCTATTAACAAACTCTGGAAACACCATATATTTT. The full variable domain, completed using reference TRBV15 and TRBJ1-3, is DAMVIQNPRYQVTQFGKPVTLSCSQTLNHNVMYWYQQKSSQAPKLLFHYYDKDFNNEADTPDNFQSRRPNTSFCFLDIRSPGLGDTAMYLCATSRDLLTNSGNTIYFGEGSWLTVV.

The chain carries TRBV4-3 and TRBJ1-3, with a tentative D call TRBD1 (6 bases). Germline assignment: CDR1 LGHNA and CDR2 YSLEER. The CDR3 extends over 16 amino acids. Trimming removed 0 bases from V and 4 bases from J, with 13 bases in between. DNA of the CDR3: TGCGCCAGCAGCCAAGATAGCCCGGGGACAGGAAACACCATATATTTT. Translated, it gives CASSQDSPGTGNTIYF.

The chain carries TRBV4-1 and TRBJ1-2, with 7 bases matching TRBD1. The V and J ends lost 4 bases and 2 bases, in that order; junction bases with no gene match: 1. CDR3 length: 13 amino acids. Germline V CDR1 and CDR2: MGHRA, YSYEKL. The CDR3 nucleotides read TGCGCCAGCAGCCTGGGACAGAACTATGGCTACACCTTC. Translated, it gives CASSLGQNYGYTF.

This rearrangement joins TRBV28 to TRBJ2-2, with D hard to call. Germline V gives CDR1 MDHEN, CDR2 SYDVKM. The CDR3 covers 12 residues. The V and J ends lost 5 bases and 7 bases respectively, with 8 bases between them. CDR3 sequence: CASSPGRGELFF. The CDR3 DNA sequence: TGTGCCAGCAGTCCTGGCCGCGGGGAGCTGTTTTTT.

V usage is TRBV7-9 and J usage is TRBJ2-5, with 10 positions matching TRBD1. CDR3 size: 15 residues. With V trimmed by 5 bases and J by 4 bases, 7 bases remained unmatched. Germline lookup yields CDR1 SEHNR and CDR2 FQNEAQ (reference sequence). The CDR3 sequence: CASSPRTGGRETQYF. DNA of the CDR3: TGTGCCAGCAGCCCGAGGACAGGGGGGAGAGAGACCCAGTACTTC.

The chain employs TRBV12-5 and TRBJ1-2; D ambiguous. Germline values: CDR1 LGHNT, CDR2 FRNRAP. The CDR3 has 12 amino acids. Trimming pared 2 bases from V and 6 bases from J, leaving 7 bases between. The CDR3 coding sequence is TGTGCTAGTGGTTTGAACAGAGATGGCTACACCTTC. This codes for CASGLNRDGYTF.

The chain combines TRBV19 with TRBJ1-5, with 12 bases fitting TRBD1. CDR1 and CDR2 from the germline V gene are LNHDA and SQIVND (reference sequence). This CDR3 is 18 amino acids long. The V and J ends lost 3 bases and 0 bases, in that order; junction bases with no gene match: 6. CDR3 in DNA: TGTGCCAGTAGTATTGGGACAGGGGGCCTCTATAGCAATCAGCCCCAGCATTTT. Translated, it gives CASSIGTGGLYSNQPQHF.

The chain is built from TRBV5-1 and TRBJ2-6; a possible D gene is TRBD1 (6 bases). Germline lookup yields CDR1 SGHRS and CDR2 YFSETQ. The CDR3 contains 18 residues. V was cut by 2 bases and J by 0 bases, with 15 bases left in between. CDR3 DNA: TGCGCCAGCAGCTTTCGGACAGCAATTCTCTCTGGGGCCAACGTCCTGACTTTC. The encoded protein is CASSFRTAILSGANVLTF.

The chain has TRBV9 and TRBJ1-2; maybe TRBD1 (6 bases). The CDR3 spans 15 residues. The germline V gene has CDR1 SGDLS and CDR2 YYNGEE. V lost 3 bases and J 6 bases, leaving 18 bases between the germline ends. The CDR3 protein is CASSAQYISGDGYTF. Written as DNA, the CDR3 is TGTGCCAGCAGCGCCCAATATATATCAGGGGATGGCTACACCTTC. Complete variable domain (other parts from reference TRBV9 and TRBJ1-2): DSGVTQTPKHLITATGQRVTLRCSPRSGDLSVYWYQQSLDQGLQFLIQYYNGEERAKGNILERFSAQQFPDLHSELNLSSLELGDSALYFCASSAQYISGDGYTFGSGTRLTVV.

V gene TRBV9 combines with J gene TRBJ2-5; D not certain. The germline V and J ends were trimmed by 0 bases and 1 base, with 4 bases remaining between them. This CDR3 has 13 amino acids. Germline CDR1 is SGDLS and CDR2 is YYNGEE. The CDR3 sequence is CASSVESQETQYF. The CDR3 nucleotides are TGTGCCAGCAGCGTAGAGAGCCAAGAGACCCAGTACTTC.

The chain carries TRBV3-1 (or the pseudogene TRBV3-2) and TRBJ1-2; no firm D call. Germline values: CDR1 LGHDT, CDR2 YNNKEL (reference sequence). With 1 base removed from V and 8 bases from J, the gap between germline ends came to 11 bases. This CDR3 has 13 amino acids. The CDR3 DNA is TGTGCCAGCAGCCAAGGAATAGGGTCGGGCTACACCTTC. It yields the protein CASSQGIGSGYTF.

The V and J genes are TRBV7-9 and TRBJ2-5; D is perhaps TRBD1 (6 bases). This CDR3 has 14 residues. V shed 3 bases and J shed 5 bases, with 13 bases lying between them. The germline CDR1 and CDR2 sequences are SEHNR and FQNEAQ (reference sequence). The CDR3 nucleotides read TGTGCCAGCAGCTTCGGGACACCCTCGGAGACCCAGTACTTC. Encoded protein: CASSFGTPSETQYF. The full variable domain, its missing parts supplied by reference TRBV7-9 and TRBJ2-5, is DTGVSQNPRHKITKRGQNVTFRCDPISEHNRLYWYRQTLGQGPEFLTYFQNEAQLEKSRLLSDRFSAERPKGSFSTLEIQRTEQGDSAMYLCASSFGTPSETQYFGPGTRLLVL.

The J gene is TRBJ1-5, the V gene TRBV6-2 or TRBV6-3; D uncertain. Germline V gene data show CDR1 as MNHEY and CDR2 as SVGEGT. This CDR3 has 12 amino acids. Trimming pared 4 bases from V and 6 bases from J, leaving 7 bases between. DNA for the CDR3: TGTGCCAGCAGTTGGGGTTTTCAGCCCCAGCATTTT. This translates into CASSWGFQPQHF.

The chain couples TRBV5-5 to TRBJ2-6, with TRBD1 matching 8 bases. Germline-derived CDR1 and CDR2 are SGHKS and YYEKEE (reference sequence). Trimming took 0 bases from V and 0 from J; bases not matched to a gene: 5. The CDR3 is made up of 18 amino acids. The CDR3 loop is CASSLVQGGISGANVLTF. As DNA, the CDR3 is TGTGCCAGCAGCTTGGTACAGGGGGGTATCTCTGGGGCCAACGTCCTGACTTTC.

The chain links TRBV5-4 to TRBJ2-3; a possible D gene is TRBD1 (6 bases). CDR1 is SGHNT, CDR2 YYREEE, per germline (reference sequence). The CDR3 is 14 amino acids. Trimming cost V 5 bases and J 5 bases, with 15 bases left between them. CDR3 region: CASRGAGIIDTQYF. CDR3 nucleotides: TGTGCCAGCAGGGGGGCCGGGATTATAGATACGCAGTATTTT.

The rearrangement uses TRBV7-8 and TRBJ1-6; 9 bases align to TRBD1. Germline CDR1 reads SGHVS; CDR2 reads FQNEAQ. The CDR3 loop spans 19 amino acids. Trimming cost V 6 bases and J 3 bases; bases outside gene matches: 15. CDR3 sequence (DNA): TGTGCCAGCAGGCCCCGGACAGGGGTAAAGCACGTCTATAATTCACCCCTCCACTTT. Encoded protein: CASRPRTGVKHVYNSPLHF.

The rearrangement uses TRBV11-1 and TRBJ2-5, with D hard to call. This CDR3 is 14 amino acids long. Germline lookup yields CDR1 SGHAT and CDR2 FQDESV (reference sequence). V dropped 0 bases and J dropped 2 bases, with 7 bases sitting between them. Here the CDR3 reads CASSLANSQETQYF. Here the CDR3 DNA reads TGTGCCAGCAGCTTAGCTAACTCACAAGAGACCCAGTACTTC.